These 27 T cell receptor beta chains share one sample of origin, sequenced in a study of OX40 agonist ivuxolimab in advanced cancers. Library prep was done by the immunoSEQ multiplex PCR assay. TCRdb holds this immuneACCESS table with in-frame rearrangements only. Some clones are missing; in checked studies, unresolved V genes explain under half, and the rest has no known cause. In all, the sample holds roughly 92,000 clones, and around nine tenths of those were seen once. The top ten hold less than 1.5% of the sample. This sample comprised CD4+ or CD8+ T cells sorted from blood, obtained in a trial of the OX40 agonist ivuxolimab. These receptors all stem from an adult with an advanced solid tumor such as melanoma, head and neck, liver or kidney cancer.

This clone is a singleton in its sample. This sequence joins TRBV6-5 and TRBJ2-3; D possibly corresponds to TRBD2 (6 bases). This CDR3 region has 13 residues. Germline CDR1 is MNHEY and CDR2 is SVGAGI. The V end lost 5 bases, the J end lost 6 bases, and 12 bases lay between the germline ends. Here the CDR3 reads CASSMGLGDTQYF. Here the CDR3 DNA reads TGTGCCAGCAGTATGGGACTGGGGGATACGCAGTATTTT.

J is TRBJ2-7 and V is TRBV6-1; TRBD1 matches at 7 bases. CDR1 and CDR2 from the germline V gene are MNHNS and SASEGT. Trimming cost V 6 bases and J 3 bases; bases outside gene matches: 8. The CDR3 runs to 14 residues. CDR3 sequence reads: CASRRGQSLYEQYF. DNA of the CDR3: TGTGCCAGCAGGAGGGGACAGAGTCTCTACGAGCAGTACTTC.

CDR3 sequence reads: CASSPQGAHSNQPQHF. The CDR3 DNA reads as TGTGCCAGCTCACCGCAGGGGGCACATAGCAATCAGCCCCAGCATTTT. V usage is TRBV18 and J usage is TRBJ1-5; 8 nucleotides agree with TRBD1. CDR1 is KGHSH, CDR2 LQKENI, per germline. V lost 3 bases and J lost 0; bases outside the gene matches: 4. The CDR3 runs to 16 residues.

This chain links TRBV19 with TRBJ2-1, with 12 bases fitting TRBD2. The germline V gene encodes CDR1 LNHDA and CDR2 SQIVND (reference sequence). V lost 7 bases, J lost 9 bases, and 7 bases stayed unmatched. The CDR3 spans 14 residues. The CDR3 sequence is CASISTSGRFEQFF. CDR3 nucleotides: TGTGCCAGTATTTCGACTAGCGGGAGATTTGAGCAGTTCTTC.

This sequence joins TRBV5-1 and TRBJ1-3, with D unclear. Between the trimmed V and J ends, which lost 3 bases and 4 bases, there was a span of 5 bases. CDR1 SGHRS and CDR2 YFSETQ come from the germline V gene. The CDR3 has 12 residues. The CDR3 sequence is CASSSEGNTIYF. The CDR3 DNA sequence: TGCGCCAGCAGCTCCGAAGGAAACACCATATATTTT. The full variable domain, its missing parts supplied by reference TRBV5-1 and TRBJ1-3, is KAGVTQTPRYLIKTRGQQVTLSCSPISGHRSVSWYQQTPGQGLQFLFEYFSETQRNKGNFPGRFSGRQFSNSRSEMNVSTLELGDSALYLCASSSEGNTIYFGEGSWLTVV.

J is TRBJ1-1 and V is TRBV29-1, with TRBD1 as a possible D gene (5 bases). Trimming took 7 bases from V and 5 from J, leaving 14 bases between them. CDR1 and CDR2 from the germline V gene are SQVTM and ANQGSEA. The CDR3 covers 12 residues. Written as DNA, the CDR3 is TGCAGCGCTCTCGGAAGGGGAACTGAAGCTTTCTTT. This encodes CSALGRGTEAFF.

This clone was seen a handful of times. This chain uses TRBV20-1 with TRBJ1-1; D is undetermined. This CDR3 has 11 amino acids. Deletions cut 5 bases from V and 6 bases from J, with 10 bases between. In germline, CDR1 is DFQATT, CDR2 SNEGSKA (reference sequence). The CDR3 nucleotides read TGCAGTGCTCCCCTGTTCGCTGAAGCTTTCTTT. It codes for CSAPLFAEAFF.

V gene TRBV6-5 combines with J gene TRBJ2-4; D ambiguous. The V gene's germline CDR1 is MNHEY and CDR2 SVGAGI. V shed 7 bases and J shed 0 bases, with 10 bases lying between them. The CDR3 extends over 14 amino acids. CDR3 sequence reads: CASKAALAKNIQYF. CDR3 DNA sequence: TGTGCCAGCAAGGCAGCTTTAGCCAAAAACATTCAGTACTTC.

This clone showed up just a few times. The chain employs TRBV5-4 and TRBJ1-6; D ambiguous. The CDR3 is 12 amino acids. The germline CDR1 and CDR2 sequences are SGHNT and YYREEE (reference sequence). Deletions cut 3 bases from V and 10 bases from J, with 8 bases between. The CDR3 DNA reads as TGTGCCAGCAGCTGGGGTCAATCACCCCTCCACTTT. Its protein is CASSWGQSPLHF.

This clone came up a few times. This rearrangement joins TRBV7-2 to TRBJ2-7, with D perhaps TRBD1 (7 bases). CDR3 length equals 15 residues. V gave up 5 bases and J gave up 0 bases, with 14 bases separating them. CDR1 SGHTA and CDR2 FQGNSA come from the germline V gene. The CDR3 DNA reads TGTGCCAGCAGCCAAACGGGGGACAGCTCCTACGAGCAGTACTTC. The encoded protein is CASSQTGDSSYEQYF.

The V and J genes are TRBV5-5 and TRBJ2-7; no clear D. The CDR3 extends over 15 amino acids. Trimming stripped 2 bases from V and 2 bases from J, with 14 bases between. Germline CDR1 is SGHKS and CDR2 is YYEKEE (reference sequence). The CDR3 DNA is TGTGCCAGCAGCTTTCCCCCGGGCGGCACCTACGAGCAGTACTTC. It translates to CASSFPPGGTYEQYF.

This sequence joins TRBV15 and TRBJ1-1; no clear D. The V gene's germline CDR1 is LNHNV and CDR2 YYDKDF (reference sequence). Trimming shortened V by 0 bases and J by 3 bases, and 17 bases separated the two germline ends. CDR3 length: 17 residues. DNA for the CDR3: TGTGCCACCAGCAGAGAGTTGGATACTTCCGGAGACACTGAAGCTTTCTTT. Translated: CATSRELDTSGDTEAFF.

This clone appeared once. The chain recombines TRBV29-1 with TRBJ1-4; TRBD1 is a possible D gene (6 bases). Trimming took 6 bases from V and 6 from J, leaving 17 bases between them. Germline V gives CDR1 SQVTM, CDR2 ANQGSEA. The length of the CDR3 is 14 residues. The CDR3 coding sequence is TGCAGCGTCAGGGGTGGATGGGGTGATGAAAAACTGTTTTTT. Translating gives CSVRGGWGDEKLFF.

The genes are TRBV6-6 and TRBJ1-2, with unresolved D. Trimming shortened V by 0 bases and J by 8 bases, and 13 bases separated the two germline ends. The CDR3 covers 14 residues. Germline-derived CDR1 and CDR2 are MNHNY and SVGAGI (reference sequence). The CDR3 region is CASSYSKGDVGYTF. CDR3 bases: TGTGCCAGCAGTTACTCGAAAGGAGATGTCGGCTACACCTTC.

The chain combines TRBV28 with TRBJ2-1; D unclear. The V and J ends lost 5 bases and 8 bases respectively, with 10 bases between them. There are 12 residues in the CDR3. Germline CDR1 MDHEN, CDR2 SYDVKM. The CDR3 reads CASSLVGDEQFF. The CDR3 region has the DNA TGTGCCAGCAGTCTCGTCGGCGATGAGCAGTTCTTC.

This clone was detected once. J is TRBJ2-5 and V is TRBV7-2, with 11 nucleotides matching TRBD2. The CDR3 sequence is 14 residues long. V shed 6 bases and J 5 bases; nucleotides not matched to a gene: 5. Germline-derived CDR1 and CDR2 are SGHTA and FQGNSA. CDR3 loop: CASRTIAGGETQYF. CDR3 DNA: TGTGCCAGCAGGACCATAGCGGGGGGGGAGACCCAGTACTTC.

As concerns this clone: This sample includes further DNA sequences coding for the same CDR3. The chain joins TRBV9 to TRBJ2-3; the D call may be TRBD1 or TRBD2 (5 bases each). V was clipped by 0 bases and J by 6 bases, with 8 bases between them. Germline CDR1 reads SGDLS; CDR2 reads YYNGEE. This CDR3 has 13 amino acids. CDR3 in DNA: TGTGCCAGCAGCGTAGGAGGGACCGATACGCAGTATTTT. Protein: CASSVGGTDTQYF. Full variable domain (rest looked up from reference TRBV9 and TRBJ2-3): DSGVTQTPKHLITATGQRVTLRCSPRSGDLSVYWYQQSLDQGLQFLIQYYNGEERAKGNILERFSAQQFPDLHSELNLSSLELGDSALYFCASSVGGTDTQYFGPGTRLTVL.

This rearrangement joins TRBV6-1 to TRBJ1-5; no reliable D call. V was trimmed by 11 bases and J by 5 bases, leaving 16 bases between them. Germline-derived CDR1 and CDR2 are MNHNS and SASEGT. CDR3 length: 13 residues. The CDR3 DNA sequence: TGTGCCGGACGGAAGGGTGCGGATCAGCCCCAGCATTTT. Residues: CAGRKGADQPQHF.

The rearrangement uses TRBV5-8 and TRBJ1-1; D gene uncertain. The CDR3 runs 17 residues. Germline CDR1 is SGHTS and CDR2 is YDEGEE. The V and J ends lost 6 bases and 1 base respectively, with 22 bases between them. Here the CDR3 DNA reads TGTGCCAGCACCCGAAATCTTCAGGCGGGAAGGAACACTGAAGCTTTCTTT. It codes for CASTRNLQAGRNTEAFF.

The chain is built from TRBV6-6 and TRBJ2-7; D is possibly TRBD1 or TRBD2 (5 bases each). Germline-derived CDR1 and CDR2 are MNHNY and SVGAGI (reference sequence). V lost 2 bases to trimming and J lost 12 bases, with 23 bases between them. This CDR3 contains 15 residues. The CDR3 is CASSYVGPGPPTAYF. DNA of the CDR3: TGTGCCAGCAGTTACGTGGGACCCGGTCCCCCTACGGCGTACTTC.

The chain carries TRBV10-3 and TRBJ2-5; 7 positions agree with TRBD2. This CDR3 comprises 15 residues. CDR1 and CDR2 (germline): ENHRY, SYGVKD. V lost 6 bases and J lost 2; bases outside the gene matches: 9. CDR3 in DNA: TGTGCCATCAGGCGGGGAGGGGATAGTCAAGAGACCCAGTACTTC. This codes for CAIRRGGDSQETQYF.

This clone was counted a single time. The chain links TRBV5-5 to TRBJ2-7; 8 bases align to TRBD1. CDR3 length: 14 residues. The junction had 14 bases not matched to a gene; V was cut back by 10 bases and J by 5 bases. Germline-derived CDR1 and CDR2 are SGHKS and YYEKEE (reference sequence). The CDR3 nucleotides read TGTGCCTCCTCGGGGAGACAGGGGAAGGACGAGCAGTACTTC. This translates into CASSGRQGKDEQYF.

About this clone itself: Compared with germline, one end of the junction differs, possibly owing to a read error. The V call is TRBV7-2, the J call TRBJ2-7, with 7 bases aligning to TRBD2. Germline assignment: CDR1 SGHTA and CDR2 FQGNSA. The CDR3 is 13 residues long. The CDR3 spells CASSSGGSFEQYF. DNA for the CDR3: TGTGCCAGCAGCTCGGGGGGATCCTTCGAGCAGTACTTC.

V usage is TRBV30 and J usage is TRBJ1-6, with D unresolved. V gave up 1 base and J gave up 7 bases, with 2 bases separating them. Germline CDR1 reads GTSNPN; CDR2 reads SVGIG (reference sequence). The CDR3 covers 11 residues. This CDR3 is CAWSANSPLHF. As DNA, the CDR3 is TGTGCCTGGAGTGCCAATTCACCCCTCCACTTT.

This chain links TRBV5-4 with TRBJ1-2, with D possibly matching TRBD1 (6 bases). The germline V and J ends were trimmed by 4 bases and 8 bases, with 21 bases remaining between them. CDR1 is SGHNT and CDR2 is YYREEE in the germline V gene (reference sequence). This CDR3 comprises 15 residues. The CDR3 DNA follows: TGTGCCAGCAGCAGCCCTCAATCAGGGGCCAAGGGCTACACCTTC. Its translation is CASSSPQSGAKGYTF.

The chain recombines TRBV18 with TRBJ2-7, with D unresolved. Trimming left V 6 bases short and J 0 bases short, with 12 bases between. The CDR3 loop spans 14 amino acids. The germline V gene encodes CDR1 KGHSH and CDR2 LQKENI. The CDR3 region has the DNA TGTGCCAGCTCTACCCGGTCCAGCTCCTACGAGCAGTACTTC. The encoded protein is CASSTRSSSYEQYF.

The chain is built from TRBV19 and TRBJ1-4, with TRBD1 matching 9 bases. The CDR3 has 15 amino acids. The V gene's germline CDR1 is LNHDA and CDR2 SQIVND (reference sequence). V trimming: 8 bases; J trimming: 5 bases; junction bases outside the gene matches: 9. CDR3 residues: CASHTQTGGNEKLFF. The CDR3 DNA reads TGTGCCAGTCATACGCAGACAGGGGGGAATGAAAAACTGTTTTTT.